Shown below are 5 T cell receptor beta chains from a single sample sequenced in a study of graft-versus-host responses after intestinal transplantation. Assay: immunoSEQ multiplex PCR; the TCRdb copy retains only in-frame clones and omits some. The sample has 90,000 to 130,000 clones, 85% to 95% seen once. These receptors' antigens are unknown. Sequenced material: unstimulated CD8+ T cells sorted from spleen or lymph node cells, taken before intestinal transplant. The origin of the receptors is a human donor who received an intestinal transplant.

The CDR3 DNA reads TGCAGCGTGGGGAGCTCGGGACGGCTTGGCTACACCTTC. Amino acid sequence: CSVGSSGRLGYTF. The J gene is TRBJ1-2, the V gene TRBV29-1; possible D gene TRBD1, 5 bases. Trimming left V 6 bases short and J 7 bases short, with 18 bases between. Germline V gives CDR1 SQVTM, CDR2 ANQGSEA. This CDR3 region has 13 residues.

V and J are TRBV15 and TRBJ2-1, with 10 bases fitting TRBD2. The CDR3 has 16 amino acids. Germline V gene data show CDR1 as LNHNV and CDR2 as YYDKDF (reference sequence). The V and J ends lost 1 base and 5 bases, in that order; junction bases with no gene match: 5. The CDR3 DNA follows: TGTGCCACCAGCAGAGCCAGCGGGAGGGGGAACAATGAGCAGTTCTTC. Translated, it gives CATSRASGRGNNEQFF.

The chain recombines TRBV6-5 with TRBJ2-6, with unresolved D. Between the trimmed V and J ends, which lost 8 bases and 4 bases, there was a span of 9 bases. The germline gives CDR1 MNHEY, CDR2 SVGAGI. The CDR3 sequence is 13 residues long. The CDR3 DNA sequence: TGTGCCAGCTCAACGCGGGGGGCCAACGTCCTGACTTTC. This gives the protein CASSTRGANVLTF.

Notes on this clone: The germline gene is not matched at one end of the junction; a read error may be the cause. The gene calls are TRBV7-7 and TRBJ2-7; D unresolved. Germline V CDR1 and CDR2: SSHAT, FNYEAQ (reference sequence). There are 10 residues in the CDR3. The CDR3 here is CASSLGGSFF. The CDR3 DNA reads TGTGCTAGCAGCTTAGGCGGCAGCTTCTTC. Filled out from reference TRBV7-7 and TRBJ2-7, the complete variable domain reads GAGVSQSPRYKVTKRGQDVTLRCDPISSHATLYWYQQALGQGPEFLTYFNYEAQPDKSGLPSDRFSAERPEGSISTLTIQRTEQRDSAMYRCASSLGGSFFGPGTRLTVT.

The rearrangement uses TRBV30 and TRBJ2-5; D gene ambiguous. The CDR3 runs 14 residues. The germline V gene has CDR1 GTSNPN and CDR2 SVGIG (reference sequence). V was cut by 5 bases and J by 3 bases, with 16 bases left in between. The CDR3 region is CAWDLGLREETQYF. As DNA, the CDR3 is TGTGCCTGGGACCTGGGGTTAAGGGAAGAGACCCAGTACTTC.